This TCR beta chain was sequenced during a study of blood T cell repertoires in COVID-19. As for the study in general: The United States, Italy and Spain provided the acute and convalescent COVID-19 samples. From T cells, B-cell-depleted T cells, or PBMCs came the material, which was cDNA or gDNA.

Per the original data handling: Amplifying reference gene primers gave estimates of nucleated cell counts. Produced via immunoSEQ multiplex PCR; TCRdb's table is partial and in-frame only. V, J and clone size reflect that table, while D and trimming were determined from the DNA. The sample yields over 65,000 clones, about 90% seen once. Germline assignment: CDR1 SNHLY and CDR2 FYNNEI. The CDR3 sequence is 15 residues long. Unmatched junction bases numbered 4, after V lost 0 bases and J lost 3 bases. This clone was counted between two and nine times. The genes are TRBV2 and TRBJ2-7, with TRBD1 matching over 8 bases. This clonotype originated in a human donor in a cohort sampled during active COVID-19. The material sequenced was peripheral blood. The CDR3 bases are TGTGCCAGCAGTGAAGCTTCGACAGGGGTCTACGAGCAGTACTTC. Translating it yields CASSEASTGVYEQYF.